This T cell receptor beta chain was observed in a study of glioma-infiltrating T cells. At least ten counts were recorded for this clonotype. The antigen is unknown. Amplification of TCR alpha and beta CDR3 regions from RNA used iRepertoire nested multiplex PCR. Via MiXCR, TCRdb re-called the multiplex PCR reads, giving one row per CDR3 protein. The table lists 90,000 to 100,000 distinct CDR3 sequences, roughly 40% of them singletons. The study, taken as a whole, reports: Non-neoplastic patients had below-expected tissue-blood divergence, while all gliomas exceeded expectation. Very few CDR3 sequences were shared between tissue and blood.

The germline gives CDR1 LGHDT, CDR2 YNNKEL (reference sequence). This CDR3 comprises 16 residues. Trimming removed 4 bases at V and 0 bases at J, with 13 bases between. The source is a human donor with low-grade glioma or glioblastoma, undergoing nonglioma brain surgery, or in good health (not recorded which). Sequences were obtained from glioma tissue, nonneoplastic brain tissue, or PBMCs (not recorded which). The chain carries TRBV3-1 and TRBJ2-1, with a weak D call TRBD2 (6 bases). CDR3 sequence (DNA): TGTGCCAGCAGCCTCCGACTAGTAAGCTCCTACAATGAGCAGTTCTTC. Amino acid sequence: CASSLRLVSSYNEQFF.